This T cell receptor beta chain was retrieved from a study of shared clonotypes between healthy human individuals. The donors were all Caucasian adults (living in Nashville, Tennessee). Looked up from germline, CDR1 is LNHDA and CDR2 is SQIVND (reference sequence). This CDR3 contains 15 residues. V gave up 5 bases and J gave up 3 bases; unmatched junction bases: 5. The study's findings and limits: The sharing of 5% to 5.5% of naive CD4 clonotypes was seen across a handful of donors.

Every immunoSEQ plate was one replicate of a subset's evenly spread DNA. Study processing details: ImmunoSEQ output lacked quality scores and full-length reads, limiting matched filtering. Clones were read by immunoSEQ multiplex PCR, and TCRdb kept only the in-frame ones, dropping some. The V and J calls and the clone size are those of that table, but D and trimming were determined from the DNA. The sample has approximately 1,000,000 clones; around 78% are singletons. With regard to this clone: Its antigen is undetermined.

This chain connects TRBV19 to TRBJ1-2; 11 positions agree with TRBD1. This clonotype was sampled from a man aged 18 to 30 in good health. Some clones in this sample may be carry-over from other donors' samples. Sequenced: memory CD4+ T cells from PBMCs. The subset was: CD45RA-negative fraction. The CDR3 coding sequence is TGTGCCAGTAGTGGCCGGACAGGGGGCGACTATGGCTACACCTTC. Protein: CASSGRTGGDYGYTF.